A single sample gave rise to the 9 T cell receptor beta chains below, sequenced in a study of CD8 T cells in ankylosing spondylitis (dated by TCRdb to 2017 to 2019). Receptors were amplified or captured by 5' RACE. Sequencing took place on an Illumina HiSeq 2500. TCRdb took the public reads, trimmed them with fastp at Q25, ran MiXCR for clone calling and kept in-frame beta chains. CDR3 protein sequences are deduplicated, and each keeps its most common genes and DNA. Here the sample has just under 350,000 distinct CDR3 sequences; about 15% occur a single time. Together, the top ten hold 1.1% of the sample. Sequences were obtained from blood, either unsorted or a sorted T cell fraction (not recorded which). These receptors all come from a male donor with ankylosing spondylitis or in good health (not recorded which).

This clonotype was observed a few times. V usage is TRBV5-5 and J usage is TRBJ1-6; D call uncertain. Per germline, CDR1 SGHKS and CDR2 YYEKEE (reference sequence). The V gene lost 2 bases and the J gene lost 7 bases, with 10 bases spanning the gap. CDR3 size: 14 residues. CDR3 bases: TGTGCCAGCAGCTTTTCGGGCCTGAATTCACCCCTCCACTTT. Residues: CASSFSGLNSPLHF. The full variable domain, with the rest looked up from reference TRBV5-5 and TRBJ1-6, is DAGVTQSPTHLIKTRGQQVTLRCSPISGHKSVSWYQQVLGQGPQFIFQYYEKEERGRGNFPDRFSARQFPNYSSELNVNALLLGDSALYLCASSFSGLNSPLHFGNGTRLTVT.

The chain has TRBV12-3 or TRBV12-4 and TRBJ2-1; maybe TRBD2 (6 bases). CDR3 length equals 16 residues. Trimming pared 6 bases from V and 0 bases from J, leaving 15 bases between. The CDR3 region has the DNA TGTGCCAGCAGCCAGACCGGCGGGGCCTCCTACAATGAGCAGTTCTTC. It is translated as CASSQTGGASYNEQFF.

CDR3 residues: CASRGDLYNSPLHF. The CDR3 nucleotides are TGTGCCAGCAGGGGGGATTTATATAATTCACCCCTCCACTTT. The chain joins TRBV27 to TRBJ1-6; the D gene is possibly TRBD1 (5 bases). Trimming stripped 6 bases from V and 4 bases from J, with 10 bases between. Germline CDR1 and CDR2: MNHEY and SMNVEV (reference sequence). This CDR3 is 14 amino acids long.

Many counts were recorded for this clonotype. Mismatch with germline at one junction end may stem from a read error. The V call is TRBV11-2, the J call TRBJ1-1; D call uncertain. The CDR3 is made up of 13 amino acids. Germline-derived CDR1 and CDR2 are SGHAT and FQNNGV. The CDR3 DNA reads as TGCGCCAGCAGCTTGACCGAGAACACTGAAGCTTTCTTT. Protein product: CASSLTENTEAFF.

This clonotype was detected only a few times. J is TRBJ2-2 and V is TRBV4-1, with TRBD2 identical over 7 bases. V lost 1 base and J lost 5; bases outside the gene matches: 7. Germline V gives CDR1 MGHRA, CDR2 YSYEKL. The CDR3 runs 16 residues. DNA for the CDR3: TGCGCCAGCAGCCAAGGCGTAGCGGGTCGGACCGGGGAGCTGTTTTTT. This gives the protein CASSQGVAGRTGELFF.

The gene calls are TRBV27 and TRBJ2-2; D call uncertain. This CDR3 has 13 amino acids. V was shortened by 7 bases and J by 1 base, with 7 bases between the two germline ends. Germline V CDR1 and CDR2: MNHEY, SMNVEV (reference sequence). In DNA, the CDR3 is TGTGCCAGCAAGACCGTGAACACCGGGGAGCTGTTTTTT. Protein sequence: CASKTVNTGELFF.

In this sample, this clonotype turned up many times. The rearrangement links TRBV5-6 to TRBJ2-4; the D is unclear. The CDR3 is made up of 14 amino acids. Germline loops: CDR1 SGHDT, CDR2 YYEEEE. The V end lost 2 bases, the J end lost 0 bases, and 6 bases lay between the germline ends. The CDR3 DNA follows: TGTGCCAGCAGCTTAGTAGGAGCCAAAAACATTCAGTACTTC. Encoded protein: CASSLVGAKNIQYF.

The V and J genes are TRBV7-2 and TRBJ2-1; D might be TRBD2 (6 bases). The germline V and J ends were trimmed by 6 bases and 9 bases, with 18 bases remaining between them. The germline gives CDR1 SGHTA, CDR2 FQGNSA. The CDR3 is 14 residues long. Here the CDR3 reads CASSRLGRKSEQFF. CDR3 sequence (DNA): TGTGCCAGCAGTCGACTAGGTCGGAAAAGTGAGCAGTTCTTC.

The V and J genes are TRBV5-1 and TRBJ2-1; 8 nucleotides match TRBD2. This CDR3 has 17 amino acids. Trimming removed 7 bases from V and 1 base from J; junction bases left unmatched: 13. The germline V gene encodes CDR1 SGHRS and CDR2 YFSETQ. In nucleotides, the CDR3 is TGCGCCAGCGGCGGAGGGAGCGGGAGCCTTTCCTACAATGAGCAGTTCTTC. It translates to CASGGGSGSLSYNEQFF.